This passage covers 8 T cell receptor beta chains from one sample sequenced in a study of T cell changes during pregnancy in multiple sclerosis. Data came from immunoSEQ multiplex PCR; TCRdb stores just in-frame clones and leaves some out. The sample holds tens of thousands of clones; 85% to 95% are singletons and the top ten take 2.5% to 4%. The specimen comprised CD8+ T cells from peripheral blood mononuclear cells, sampled in the second trimester of pregnancy. Source of these receptors: a female donor with multiple sclerosis, enrolled in a pregnancy study.

V is TRBV9 and J is TRBJ2-7, with TRBD1 matching over 7 bases. Germline assignment: CDR1 SGDLS and CDR2 YYNGEE. After removal of 0 bases from V and 4 bases from J, the junction contained 7 bases not matched to a gene. The CDR3 spans 15 residues. As DNA, the CDR3 is TGTGCCAGCAGCGTAGGGACAGGCGAGGCTTACGAGCAGTACTTC. It is translated as CASSVGTGEAYEQYF.

The V call is TRBV10-3, the J call TRBJ1-2, with 7 bases matching TRBD1. V was pared by 2 bases and J by 8 bases, with 8 bases of the junction left unmatched. The germline gives CDR1 ENHRY, CDR2 SYGVKD. The CDR3 loop spans 14 amino acids. The CDR3 nucleotides are TGTGCCATCAGTGAGGGGTTGACAGGGAAAGGCTACACCTTC. Amino acids: CAISEGLTGKGYTF.

The rearrangement joins TRBV5-1 to TRBJ1-1; maybe TRBD1 (6 bases). The germline CDR1 and CDR2 sequences are SGHRS and YFSETQ. V dropped 2 bases and J dropped 4 bases, with 12 bases sitting between them. This CDR3 has 14 amino acids. The CDR3 nucleotides read TGCGCCAGCAGCTTCACAGGGAGGGGCACTGAAGCTTTCTTT. It codes for CASSFTGRGTEAFF.

The rearrangement links TRBV27 to TRBJ1-5; D possibly corresponds to TRBD1 (6 bases). The CDR3 covers 14 residues. CDR1 and CDR2 (germline): MNHEY, SMNVEV (reference sequence). Trimming took 5 bases from V and 5 from J, leaving 13 bases between them. The CDR3 protein is CASSPLDRYQPQHF. The CDR3 DNA reads TGTGCCAGCAGTCCCCTGGACAGATATCAGCCCCAGCATTTT.

This chain joins TRBV4-2 and TRBJ2-7; TRBD1 matches at 7 bases. V lost 5 bases to trimming and J lost 0 bases; unmatched junction nucleotides: 4. CDR3 length: 14 amino acids. CDR1 and CDR2 from the germline V gene are LGHNA and YNFKEQ. Written as DNA, the CDR3 is TGTGCCAGCAGCTTGGGACAGCACTCCTACGAGCAGTACTTC. This encodes CASSLGQHSYEQYF.

V and J are TRBV14 and TRBJ1-2; TRBD1 agrees at 7 bases. After removal of 4 bases from V and 2 bases from J, the junction contained 4 bases not matched to a gene. Germline loops: CDR1 SGHDN, CDR2 FVKESK. The CDR3 extends over 14 amino acids. CDR3 loop: CASSRTGDNYGYTF. The CDR3 bases are TGTGCCAGCAGCCGAACAGGGGACAACTATGGCTACACCTTC.

This chain connects TRBV5-1 to TRBJ2-7; D not certain. The CDR3 totals 14 residues. V shed 7 bases and J shed 6 bases, with 20 bases lying between them. The V gene's germline CDR1 is SGHRS and CDR2 YFSETQ. The CDR3, as DNA: TGCGCCAGCCTTCATTCACCCATGGCCGCCGAGCAGTACTTC. Protein: CASLHSPMAAEQYF.

The V gene is TRBV10-3, the J gene TRBJ2-2; 7 bases are shared with TRBD1. J gave up 0 bases and V 4 bases, and 2 bases lay outside the gene matches. CDR3 length: 15 residues. CDR1 and CDR2 from the germline V gene are ENHRY and SYGVKD. CDR3 amino acids: CAISGGQSNTGELFF. The CDR3 DNA follows: TGTGCCATCAGTGGGGGACAGTCGAACACCGGGGAGCTGTTTTTT.